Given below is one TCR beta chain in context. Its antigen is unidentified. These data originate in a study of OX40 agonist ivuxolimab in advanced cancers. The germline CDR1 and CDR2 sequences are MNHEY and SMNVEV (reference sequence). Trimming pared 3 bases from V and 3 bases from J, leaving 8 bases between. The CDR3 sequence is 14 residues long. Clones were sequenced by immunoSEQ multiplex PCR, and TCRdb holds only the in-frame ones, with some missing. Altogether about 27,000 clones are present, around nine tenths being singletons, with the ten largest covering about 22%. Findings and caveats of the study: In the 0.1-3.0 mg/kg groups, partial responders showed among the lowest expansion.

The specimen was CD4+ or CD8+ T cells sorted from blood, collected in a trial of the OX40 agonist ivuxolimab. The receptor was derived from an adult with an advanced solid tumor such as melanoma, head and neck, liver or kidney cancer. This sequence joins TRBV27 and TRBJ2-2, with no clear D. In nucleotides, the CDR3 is TGTGCCAGCAGTTTCGGCTACTACACCGGGGAGCTGTTTTTT. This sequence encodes CASSFGYYTGELFF.